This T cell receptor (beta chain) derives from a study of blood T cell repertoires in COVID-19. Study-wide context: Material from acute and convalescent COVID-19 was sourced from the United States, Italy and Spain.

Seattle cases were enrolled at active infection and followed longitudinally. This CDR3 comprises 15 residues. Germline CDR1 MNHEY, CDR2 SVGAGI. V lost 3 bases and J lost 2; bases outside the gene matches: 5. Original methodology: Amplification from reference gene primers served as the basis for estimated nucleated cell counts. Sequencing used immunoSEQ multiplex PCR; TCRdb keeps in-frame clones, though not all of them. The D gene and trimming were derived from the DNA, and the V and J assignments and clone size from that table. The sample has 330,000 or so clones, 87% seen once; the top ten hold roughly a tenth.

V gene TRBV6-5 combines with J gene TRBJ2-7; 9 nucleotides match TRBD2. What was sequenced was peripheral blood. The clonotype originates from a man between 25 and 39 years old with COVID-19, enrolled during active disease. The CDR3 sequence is CASSYTSGSAYEQYF. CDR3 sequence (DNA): TGTGCCAGCAGTTATACTAGCGGGTCTGCCTACGAGCAGTACTTC.